A selection of T cell receptor beta chains follows, all from one sample in a study of T cells in Graves' hyperthyroidism and ophthalmopathy. MiXCR, run by TCRdb on the multiplex PCR reads, gives a single entry per CDR3 protein. The data contain about 720,000 distinct CDR3 sequences, around 20% of them seen just once; the ten biggest clones take up roughly a sixth. The sequencing input was blood. The receptors were gathered from a woman aged 50 to 60 with Graves' hyperthyroidism that later progressed to Graves' ophthalmopathy. CDR3s include the opening cysteine and the closing phenylalanine or tryptophan.

>TRBV9|TRBJ1-3
CASSGTRSGNTIYF
>TRBV7-9|TRBJ1-4
CASTDRGSEKLFF
>TRBV3-1|TRBJ2-3
CASSQARGGGTDTQYF
>TRBV24-1|TRBJ2-1
CATRRGNEQFF
>TRBV3-1|TRBJ2-5
CASSPAGTSGGTVEYF
>TRBV6-1|TRBJ1-1
CASSAGRRGGEAFF
>TRBV30|TRBJ2-2
CAWSVRQGSELFF
>TRBV10-3|TRBJ1-5
CAIMPGQEAQPQHF
>TRBV7-9|TRBJ2-1
CASSPASGGALVQFF
>TRBV18|TRBJ2-5
CASSTSGVQETQYF
>TRBV20-1|TRBJ1-5
CSAGVQPQHF
>TRBV19|TRBJ1-2
CASSYAPADGYTF
>TRBV6-1|TRBJ1-6
CASRRQGWNSPLHF
>TRBV7-6|TRBJ1-6
CASSLKQGASPLHF
>TRBV5-1|TRBJ1-1
CASSPEWGSEAFF
>TRBV9|TRBJ2-2
CASSIDKNTGELFF
>TRBV5-1|TRBJ2-1
CASSSLRGTGDEQFF
>TRBV6-1|TRBJ2-7
CASTPGAYEQYF
>TRBV12-3/TRBV12-4|TRBJ1-2
CASSYQGLNGYTF
>TRBV27|TRBJ1-2
CASSWQGGSGYGYTF
>TRBV28|TRBJ2-7
CASSLDRARYEQYF
>TRBV3-1|TRBJ1-3
CASSQEDREGTIYF
>TRBV7-9|TRBJ2-7
CASSLDRGGPDEQYF
>TRBV15|TRBJ1-5
CATSRDQFSRQPQHF
>TRBV5-1|TRBJ2-4
CASSLGGWGIQYF
>TRBV28|TRBJ2-4
CASSFGLAGNVGNIQYF
>TRBV27|TRBJ1-4
CASSLFPPQGRDGKLFF
>TRBV18|TRBJ1-4
CASSPTSGGAEKLFF
>TRBV5-8|TRBJ1-2
CASSLEPGIGGYTF
>TRBV11-3|TRBJ2-1
CASSLDTGDNEQFF
>TRBV15|TRBJ1-5
CATSRGSGAYSNQPQHF
>TRBV19|TRBJ2-2
CASSTGGAAGELFF
>TRBV2|TRBJ2-1
CASSEGQGATHNEQFF
>TRBV20-1|TRBJ1-1
CSATQNTEAFF
>TRBV5-8|TRBJ1-5
CASSLRQPIQHF
>TRBV20-1|TRBJ2-3
CSARTSGGASTDTQYF
>TRBV7-2|TRBJ2-1
CASSVSRGLAGVSYNEQFF
>TRBV15|TRBJ1-2
CATASGVNYGYTF
>TRBV5-1|TRBJ1-3
CASSTDSLLSGNTIYF
>TRBV28|TRBJ2-7
CASSLDRANYEQYF
>TRBV11-2|TRBJ1-1
CASSLDPPQSKRTEAFF
>TRBV11-2|TRBJ1-1
CASTPGQGRNTEAFF
>TRBV5-1|TRBJ2-3
CASSFAGQGTDTQYF
>TRBV11-2|TRBJ2-2
CASHRGPGELFF
>TRBV6-5|TRBJ2-5
CASSPRSAQETQYF
>TRBV5-1|TRBJ2-3
CASSLDGDWAADTQYF
>TRBV18|TRBJ2-5
CASSPIQETQYF
>TRBV9|TRBJ2-1
CASSVTSGGVVGNEQFF
>TRBV6-1|TRBJ2-5
CASSPGPTGRETQYF
>TRBV4-1|TRBJ1-4
CASSPAAALGEKLFF
>TRBV6-1|TRBJ2-7
CASSADPGQYEQYF